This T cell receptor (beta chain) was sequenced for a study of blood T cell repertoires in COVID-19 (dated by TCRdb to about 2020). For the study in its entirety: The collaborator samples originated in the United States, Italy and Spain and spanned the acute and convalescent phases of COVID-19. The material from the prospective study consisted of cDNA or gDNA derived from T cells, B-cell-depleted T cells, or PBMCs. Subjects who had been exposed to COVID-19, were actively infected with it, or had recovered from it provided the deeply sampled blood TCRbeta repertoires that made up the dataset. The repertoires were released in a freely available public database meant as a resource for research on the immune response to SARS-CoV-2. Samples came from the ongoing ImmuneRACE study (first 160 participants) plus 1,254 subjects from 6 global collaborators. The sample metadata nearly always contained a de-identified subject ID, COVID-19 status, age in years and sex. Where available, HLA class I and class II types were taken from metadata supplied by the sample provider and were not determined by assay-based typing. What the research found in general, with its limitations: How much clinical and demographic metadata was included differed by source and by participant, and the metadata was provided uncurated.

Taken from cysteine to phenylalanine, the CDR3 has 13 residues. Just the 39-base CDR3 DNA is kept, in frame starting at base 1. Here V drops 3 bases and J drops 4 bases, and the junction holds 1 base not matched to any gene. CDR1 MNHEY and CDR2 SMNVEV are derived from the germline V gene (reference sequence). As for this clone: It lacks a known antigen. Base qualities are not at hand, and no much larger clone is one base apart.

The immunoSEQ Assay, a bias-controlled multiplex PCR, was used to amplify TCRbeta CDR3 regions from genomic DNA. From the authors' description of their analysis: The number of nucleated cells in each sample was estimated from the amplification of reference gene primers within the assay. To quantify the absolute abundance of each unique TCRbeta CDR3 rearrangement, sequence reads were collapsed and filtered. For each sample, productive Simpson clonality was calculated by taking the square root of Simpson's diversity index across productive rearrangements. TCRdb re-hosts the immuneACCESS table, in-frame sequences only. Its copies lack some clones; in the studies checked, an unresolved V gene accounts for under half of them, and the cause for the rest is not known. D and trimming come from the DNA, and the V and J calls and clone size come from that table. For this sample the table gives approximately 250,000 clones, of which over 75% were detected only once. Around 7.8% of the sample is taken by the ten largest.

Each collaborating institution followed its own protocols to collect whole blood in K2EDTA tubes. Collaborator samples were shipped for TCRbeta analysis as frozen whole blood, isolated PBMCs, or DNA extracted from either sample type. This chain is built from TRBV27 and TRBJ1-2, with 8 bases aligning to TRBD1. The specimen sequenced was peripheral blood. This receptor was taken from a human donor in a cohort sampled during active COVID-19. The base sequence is TGTGCCAGCAGTTTCGGACAGGGCTATGGCTACACCTTC. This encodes CASSFGQGYGYTF.